The rows below give T cell receptor beta chains drawn from one sample of a study of cytomegalovirus exposure and HLA in healthy donors. Only in-frame clones appear in the TCRdb table, and some are missing; sequencing was by immunoSEQ multiplex PCR. The profile covers some 350,000 clones, with around 87% appearing a single time and approximately 1.1% taken by the ten largest. Sequencing input: PBMCs. These receptors were taken from a woman aged 30 to 39 in good health and CMV-seropositive. The CDR3 runs from the conserved cysteine through the conserved F or W.

TRBV6-5 | 13 | CASSFRGSQPQHF
TRBV5-4 | 13 | CASSPQTYNEQFF
TRBV5-4 | 14 | CASSLDVGQETQYF
TRBV11-3 | 13 | CASSQIFLGTQYF
TRBV15 | 14 | CATCRTSGLNTQYF
TRBV7-7 | 18 | CASSGKGRLCSYNSPLHF
TRBV7-9 | 14 | CASSLAGALYEQYF
TRBV2 | 12 | CASSDPPGQAYF
TRBV10-3 | 14 | CAISGTANQETQYF
TRBV30 | 19 | CAWTPLGLHSWGSSYEQYF
TRBV19 | 18 | CASSIDWSGRTGTDTQYF
TRBV19 | 11 | CATDLGQEQFF
TRBV27 | 12 | CASRGTPYEQYF
TRBV5-4 | 15 | CASSLSQGREHEQYF
TRBV28 | 16 | CASSLSVPGRNEKLFF
TRBV28 | 16 | CASSLVLGLSFYEQYF